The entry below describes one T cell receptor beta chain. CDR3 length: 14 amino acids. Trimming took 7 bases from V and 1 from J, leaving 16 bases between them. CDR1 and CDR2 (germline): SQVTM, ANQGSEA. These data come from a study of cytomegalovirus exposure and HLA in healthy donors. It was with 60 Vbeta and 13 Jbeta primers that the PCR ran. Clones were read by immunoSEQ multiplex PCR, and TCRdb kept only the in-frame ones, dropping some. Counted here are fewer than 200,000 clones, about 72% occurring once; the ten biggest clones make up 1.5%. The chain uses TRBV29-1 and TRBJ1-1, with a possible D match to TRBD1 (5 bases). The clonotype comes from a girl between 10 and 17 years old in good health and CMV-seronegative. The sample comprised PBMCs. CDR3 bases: TGCAGCGGACGACCGGACACCTCGAACACTGAAGCTTTCTTT. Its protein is CSGRPDTSNTEAFF.